Sequencing of this T cell receptor (beta chain) was carried out in a study of T cells after yellow fever vaccination. A 5'RACE template-switching step, the method used to make TCR cDNA, added a universal primer site and UMIs. MiXCR was run by TCRdb on the 5' RACE reads, yielding one entry per CDR3 protein. This table holds 70,000 or so distinct CDR3 sequences, 5.9% found once. Concerning this clonotype: The junction departs from germline at one end; a sequencing error may be responsible.

The CDR3 totals 16 residues. CDR1 is DFQATT, CDR2 SNEGSKA, per germline (reference sequence). The sequenced sample was CD4+ T cells sorted from PBMCs, obtained roughly 14 days after the first yellow fever vaccination. The TCR comes from a young man who received the YFV17D yellow fever vaccine. The chain carries TRBV20-1 and TRBJ2-4, with D hard to call. CDR3: CSARDGMVVANNIQYF. The DNA of the CDR3 is TGCAGCGCTAGAGATGGAATGGTCGTAGCCAATAACATTCAGTACTTC.